The 6 T cell receptor beta chains presented below share a single source sample, sequenced in a study of a mutant IDH1 vaccine in newly diagnosed glioma. These receptors are not linked to any known antigen. Some clones are missing from TCRdb's copy, which holds only in-frame ones; the method was immunoSEQ multiplex PCR. This table holds over 55,000 clones, about 80% found once. The sample's time point: week 11, during vaccination. Every vaccine dose comprised 300 ug of mutant IDH1 20-mer peptide plus topical imiquimod. Sample: PBMCs, taken from a glioma patient whose treatment included an IDH1 peptide vaccine. These receptors were taken from a man under 40 with glioma.

The chain links TRBV19 to TRBJ1-2; weak D call: TRBD1 (5 bases). CDR3 length equals 16 residues. The V gene's germline CDR1 is LNHDA and CDR2 SQIVND (reference sequence). V lost 3 bases to trimming and J lost 3 bases, with 17 bases between them. CDR3 coding DNA: TGTGCCAGTAGTATCGGGGCGGGGCGACTCGACTATGGCTACACCTTC. This gives the protein CASSIGAGRLDYGYTF.

CDR3 sequence reads: CASSELRQGSTDTQYF. The CDR3 nucleotides are TGTGCCAGCAGTGAATTGCGACAGGGTAGCACAGATACGCAGTATTTT. The J gene is TRBJ2-3, the V gene TRBV2, with 7 bases fitting TRBD1. Trimming cost V 2 bases and J 0 bases; bases outside gene matches: 5. CDR3 length: 16 residues. Germline-derived CDR1 and CDR2 are SNHLY and FYNNEI.

CDR3 coding DNA: TGTGCCAGCAGTAGACAGGGGATTAACACCATATATTTT. It codes for CASSRQGINTIYF. V gene TRBV7-9 combines with J gene TRBJ1-3, with 8 bases lining up with TRBD1. The CDR3 totals 13 residues. Germline loops: CDR1 SEHNR, CDR2 FQNEAQ (reference sequence). The J segment lost 7 bases and the V segment lost 6 bases, leaving 5 bases of the junction unmatched.

This rearrangement joins TRBV7-8 to TRBJ1-4; TRBD1 agrees at 7 bases. Germline values: CDR1 SGHVS, CDR2 FQNEAQ. CDR3 length: 16 amino acids. Trimming at V came to 5 bases and at J to 12 bases, leaving 18 bases not matched to a gene. The chain's CDR3 is CASSPDRDSLIWELFF. Here the CDR3 DNA reads TGTGCCAGCAGCCCTGACCGGGACAGCTTGATATGGGAACTGTTTTTT.

The rearrangement uses TRBV5-4 and TRBJ1-4; possible D gene TRBD1, 6 bases. Germline assignment: CDR1 SGHNT and CDR2 YYREEE (reference sequence). Between the trimmed V and J ends, which lost 2 bases and 3 bases, there was a span of 8 bases. The CDR3 is 14 residues long. In DNA form, the CDR3 reads TGTGCCAGCAGCTTCCGACAGGCTAATGAAAAACTGTTTTTT. Amino acid sequence: CASSFRQANEKLFF.

The rearrangement uses TRBV2 and TRBJ1-4, with unresolved D. The V end lost 6 bases, the J end lost 13 bases, and 18 bases lay between the germline ends. This CDR3 contains 13 residues. CDR1 is SNHLY and CDR2 is FYNNEI in the germline V gene. DNA of the CDR3: TGTGCCAGCAGGGGGAGCTTGGGTCTGGGACTGTTTTTT. This codes for CASRGSLGLGLFF.